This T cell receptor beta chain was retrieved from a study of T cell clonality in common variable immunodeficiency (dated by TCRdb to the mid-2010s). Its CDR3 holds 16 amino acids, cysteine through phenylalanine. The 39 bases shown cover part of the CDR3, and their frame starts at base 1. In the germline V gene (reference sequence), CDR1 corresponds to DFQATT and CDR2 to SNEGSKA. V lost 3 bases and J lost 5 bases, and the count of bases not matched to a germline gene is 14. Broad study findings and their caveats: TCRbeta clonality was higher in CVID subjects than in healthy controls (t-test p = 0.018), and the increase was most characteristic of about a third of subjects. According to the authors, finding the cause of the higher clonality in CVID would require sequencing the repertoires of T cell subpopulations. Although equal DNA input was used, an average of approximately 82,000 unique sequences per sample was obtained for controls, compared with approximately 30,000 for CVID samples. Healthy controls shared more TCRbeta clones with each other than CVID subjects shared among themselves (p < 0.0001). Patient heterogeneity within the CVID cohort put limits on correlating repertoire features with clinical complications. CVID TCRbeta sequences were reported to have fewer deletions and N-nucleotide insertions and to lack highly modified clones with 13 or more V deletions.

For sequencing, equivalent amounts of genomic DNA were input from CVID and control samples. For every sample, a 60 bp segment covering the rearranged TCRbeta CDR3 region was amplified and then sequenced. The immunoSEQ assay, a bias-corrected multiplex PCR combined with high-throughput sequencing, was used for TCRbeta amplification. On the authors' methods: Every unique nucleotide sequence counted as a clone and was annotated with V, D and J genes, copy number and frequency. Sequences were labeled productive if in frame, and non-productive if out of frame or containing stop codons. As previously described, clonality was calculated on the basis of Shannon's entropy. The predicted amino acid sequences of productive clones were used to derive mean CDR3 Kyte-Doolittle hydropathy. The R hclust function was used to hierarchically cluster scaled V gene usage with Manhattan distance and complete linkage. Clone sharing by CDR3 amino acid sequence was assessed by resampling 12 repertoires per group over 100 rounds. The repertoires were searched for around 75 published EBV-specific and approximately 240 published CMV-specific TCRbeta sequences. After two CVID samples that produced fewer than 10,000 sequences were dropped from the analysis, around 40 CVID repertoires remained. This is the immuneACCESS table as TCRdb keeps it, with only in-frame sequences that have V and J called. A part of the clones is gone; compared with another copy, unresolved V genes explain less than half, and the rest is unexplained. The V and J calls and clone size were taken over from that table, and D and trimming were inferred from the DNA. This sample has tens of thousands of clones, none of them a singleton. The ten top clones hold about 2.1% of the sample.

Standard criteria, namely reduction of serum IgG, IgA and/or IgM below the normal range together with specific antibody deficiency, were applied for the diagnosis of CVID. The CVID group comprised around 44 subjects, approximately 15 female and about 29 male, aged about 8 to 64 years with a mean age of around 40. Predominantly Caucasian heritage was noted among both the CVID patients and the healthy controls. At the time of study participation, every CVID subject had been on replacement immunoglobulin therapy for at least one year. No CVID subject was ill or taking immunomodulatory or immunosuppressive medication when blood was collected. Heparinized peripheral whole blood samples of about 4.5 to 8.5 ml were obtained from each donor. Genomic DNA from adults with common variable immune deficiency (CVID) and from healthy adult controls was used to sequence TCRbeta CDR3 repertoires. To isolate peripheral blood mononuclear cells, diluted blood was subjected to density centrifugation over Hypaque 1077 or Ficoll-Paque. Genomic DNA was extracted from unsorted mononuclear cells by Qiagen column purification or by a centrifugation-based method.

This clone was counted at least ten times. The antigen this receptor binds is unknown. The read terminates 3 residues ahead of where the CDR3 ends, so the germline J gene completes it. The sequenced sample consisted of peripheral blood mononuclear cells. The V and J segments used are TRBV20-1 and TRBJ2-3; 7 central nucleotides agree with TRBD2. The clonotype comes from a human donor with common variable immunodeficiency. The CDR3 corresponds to CSASASGGRSGDTQYF. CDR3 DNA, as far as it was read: TGCAGTGCTAGCGCCTCGGGGGGAAGGTCCGGAGATACG.